The 10 T cell receptor beta chains reported below all come from one sample, sequenced in a study of response to subunit inactivated influenza vaccine. Each CDR3 protein is one row after TCRdb ran MiXCR on the RT-PCR reads. This table has some 850,000 distinct CDR3 sequences, approximately 18% appearing once. The material was PBMCs from blood, obtained less than 6 days after vaccination. The receptor source for this set is a man aged 50-59 years who received an inactivated influenza vaccine.

This clonotype was recorded a few times. The chain joins TRBV4-2 to TRBJ1-6; D call uncertain. Trimming took 0 bases from V and 9 from J, leaving 12 bases between them. Germline V gives CDR1 LGHNA, CDR2 YNFKEQ. The CDR3 is 15 residues long. The CDR3 loop is CASSQDRGLGSPLHF. DNA of the CDR3: TGTGCCAGCAGCCAAGATAGAGGGTTGGGTTCACCCCTCCACTTT.

The sample holds a few counts of this clonotype. The genes are TRBV7-9 and TRBJ2-3; TRBD1 aligns across 7 bases. J was trimmed by 4 bases and V by 5 bases; bases with no gene match: 12. Germline V lookup: CDR1 SEHNR, CDR2 FQNEAQ (reference sequence). This CDR3 has 16 residues. The CDR3 loop reads CASSDPRTGKADTQYF. The CDR3 region has the DNA TGTGCCAGCAGCGACCCCCGGACAGGAAAGGCAGATACGCAGTATTTT.

This clonotype was seen repeatedly, ten times or more. V usage is TRBV7-2 and J usage is TRBJ1-6, with 7 nucleotides matching TRBD1. CDR3 length equals 14 residues. Germline CDR1 SGHTA, CDR2 FQGNSA. J gave up 9 bases and V 1 base, and 3 bases lay outside the gene matches. The CDR3 DNA sequence: TGTGCCAGCAGCTTAGACTCAGGGGGTTCACCCCTCCACTTT. Translation: CASSLDSGGSPLHF.

This clonotype was counted between two and nine times. The chain employs TRBV5-1 and TRBJ2-7; D unclear. The length of the CDR3 is 13 residues. From germline, CDR1 is SGHRS and CDR2 YFSETQ. Trimming cost V 0 bases and J 6 bases, with 10 bases left between them. The CDR3 sequence: CASSLALRSEQYF. CDR3 DNA sequence: TGCGCCAGCAGCTTGGCCTTGAGGAGCGAGCAGTACTTC.

The genes are TRBV4-3 and TRBJ2-2, with D uncertain. Germline loops: CDR1 LGHNA, CDR2 YSLEER. V lost 0 bases and J 6 bases, leaving 11 bases between the germline ends. This CDR3 contains 15 residues. The chain's CDR3 is CASSQDLYPAGELFF. CDR3 DNA sequence: TGCGCCAGCAGCCAAGATTTATACCCAGCCGGGGAGCTGTTTTTT.

This clonotype has a handful of counts. V gene TRBV6-2 or TRBV6-3 combines with J gene TRBJ2-5, with D perhaps given as TRBD1 or TRBD2 (5 bases each). The germline V gene has CDR1 MNHEY and CDR2 SVGEGT. V lost 2 bases to trimming and J lost 4 bases, with 14 bases between them. This CDR3 is 15 amino acids long. The CDR3 protein is CASSYGSGRGETQYF. CDR3 nucleotide sequence: TGTGCCAGCAGTTACGGGTCGGGAAGGGGAGAGACCCAGTACTTC.

The chain recombines TRBV9 with TRBJ2-5; TRBD1 agrees at 10 bases. This CDR3 contains 16 residues. The V gene end was trimmed by 0 bases and the J gene end by 6 bases; junction bases not matched to a gene: 8. The germline V gene encodes CDR1 SGDLS and CDR2 YYNGEE. CDR3 nucleotides: TGTGCCAGCAGCGTAGGTTTGGGACAGGGGTGGAAGACCCAGTACTTC. Its translation is CASSVGLGQGWKTQYF.

This clonotype was detected ten times or more. The chain joins TRBV5-1 to TRBJ1-5; the D gene is possibly TRBD1 (5 bases). The CDR3 has 15 amino acids. The germline CDR1 and CDR2 sequences are SGHRS and YFSETQ. V was cut by 2 bases and J by 0 bases, with 9 bases left in between. CDR3 in amino acids: CASSLEGNSNQPQHF. CDR3 bases: TGCGCCAGCAGCTTAGAGGGGAATAGCAATCAGCCCCAGCATTTT.

This clonotype was seen a few times. The rearrangement joins TRBV4-2 to TRBJ2-7; D perhaps matches TRBD1 (6 bases). This CDR3 is 15 amino acids long. Germline V gene data show CDR1 as LGHNA and CDR2 as YNFKEQ. The V end lost 0 bases, the J end lost 3 bases, and 12 bases lay between the germline ends. Here the CDR3 DNA reads TGTGCCAGCAGCCAAGACCGGACAGCCTTCTACGAGCAGTACTTC. It translates to CASSQDRTAFYEQYF.

This clonotype was detected a few times. This chain links TRBV9 with TRBJ2-3; D is possibly TRBD1 (6 bases). The CDR3 totals 15 residues. V lost 3 bases, J lost 2 bases, and 13 bases lay in between. The germline gives CDR1 SGDLS, CDR2 YYNGEE. This chain's CDR3 is CASSATGHLTDTQYF. The CDR3 DNA reads as TGTGCCAGCAGCGCCACGGGACACCTCACAGATACGCAGTATTTT.